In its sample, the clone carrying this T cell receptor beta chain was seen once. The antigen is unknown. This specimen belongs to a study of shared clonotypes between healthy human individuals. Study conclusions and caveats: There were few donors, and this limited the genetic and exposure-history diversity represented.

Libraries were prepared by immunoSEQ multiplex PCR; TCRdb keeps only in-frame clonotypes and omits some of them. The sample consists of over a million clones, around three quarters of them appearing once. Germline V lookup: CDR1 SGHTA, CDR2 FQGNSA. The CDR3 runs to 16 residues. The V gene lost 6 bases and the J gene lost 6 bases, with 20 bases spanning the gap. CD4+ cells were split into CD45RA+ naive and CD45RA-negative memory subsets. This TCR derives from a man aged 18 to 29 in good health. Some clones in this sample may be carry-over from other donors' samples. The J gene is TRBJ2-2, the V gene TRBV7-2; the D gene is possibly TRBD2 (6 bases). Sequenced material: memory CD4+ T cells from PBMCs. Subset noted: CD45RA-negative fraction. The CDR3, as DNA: TGTGCCAGCAGTTCCATAGGGGAGGATCTTCCCGGGGAGCTGTTTTTT. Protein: CASSSIGEDLPGELFF.